These 4 T cell receptor beta chains came from one sample sequenced in a study of blood T cell repertoires in COVID-19. Profiling relied on immunoSEQ multiplex PCR, and the TCRdb table lists in-frame clones only, not all of them. The sample consists of hundreds of thousands of clones, 75% to 90% of them appearing once. Sequenced material: PBMCs or T cells enriched from blood (not recorded which). The receptors derive from a woman aged 50 to 65 who had recovered from COVID-19.

The rearrangement uses TRBV5-1 and TRBJ2-7; 7 bases are shared with TRBD2. Trimming cost V 4 bases and J 0 bases; bases outside gene matches: 13. Per germline, CDR1 SGHRS and CDR2 YFSETQ. The CDR3 extends over 17 amino acids. CDR3 sequence: CASSHPQASGSSYEQYF. CDR3 sequence (DNA): TGCGCCAGCAGCCATCCCCAGGCTAGCGGAAGCTCCTACGAGCAGTACTTC. Variable domain in full (rest from reference TRBV5-1 and TRBJ2-7): KAGVTQTPRYLIKTRGQQVTLSCSPISGHRSVSWYQQTPGQGLQFLFEYFSETQRNKGNFPGRFSGRQFSNSRSEMNVSTLELGDSALYLCASSHPQASGSSYEQYFGPGTRLTVT.

The chain recombines TRBV4-2 with TRBJ2-5; no reliable D call. The CDR3 length is 14 residues. V lost 1 base to trimming and J lost 1 base, with 7 bases between them. Germline loops: CDR1 LGHNA, CDR2 YNFKEQ. This CDR3 is CASSQGGVQETQYF. CDR3 DNA: TGTGCCAGCAGCCAAGGAGGCGTCCAAGAGACCCAGTACTTC.

The J gene is TRBJ2-1, the V gene TRBV24-1; D not certain. CDR3 length equals 13 residues. The germline V gene has CDR1 KGHDR and CDR2 SFDVKD. Trimming stripped 11 bases from V and 5 bases from J, with 15 bases between. The DNA of the CDR3 is TGTGCCATTAGGAGCACCCAGAACAATGAGCAGTTCTTC. Translated, it gives CAIRSTQNNEQFF.

CDR3 loop: CASSVDREGGEQFF. The CDR3 bases are TGTGCCAGCAGCGTAGACAGGGAGGGGGGTGAGCAGTTCTTC. The rearrangement uses TRBV9 and TRBJ2-1; tentatively, D is TRBD2 (7 bases). V dropped 0 bases and J dropped 9 bases, with 13 bases sitting between them. The CDR3 totals 14 residues. Germline CDR1 SGDLS, CDR2 YYNGEE.